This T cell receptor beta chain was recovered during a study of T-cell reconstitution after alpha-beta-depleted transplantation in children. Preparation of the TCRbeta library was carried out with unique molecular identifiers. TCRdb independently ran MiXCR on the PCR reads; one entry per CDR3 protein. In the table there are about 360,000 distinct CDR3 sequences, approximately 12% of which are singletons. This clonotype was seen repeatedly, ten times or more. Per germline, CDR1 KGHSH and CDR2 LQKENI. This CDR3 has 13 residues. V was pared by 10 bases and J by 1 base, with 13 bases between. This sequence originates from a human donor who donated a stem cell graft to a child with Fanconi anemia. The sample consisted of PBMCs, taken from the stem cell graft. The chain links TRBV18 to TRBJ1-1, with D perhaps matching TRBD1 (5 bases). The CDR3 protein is CATTQQANTEAFF. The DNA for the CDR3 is TGTGCCACCACCCAACAGGCGAACACTGAAGCTTTCTTT.